A single sample gave rise to the 12 T cell receptor beta chains below, sequenced in a study of blood T cell repertoires in COVID-19. Clones were sequenced by immunoSEQ multiplex PCR, and TCRdb holds only the in-frame ones, with some missing. The repertoire holds about 370,000 clones, around 90% seen once, with about 3% in the top ten. The sample consisted of peripheral blood. These receptors all come from a woman in her 30s with COVID-19, enrolled during active disease.

The V gene is TRBV30, the J gene TRBJ1-4; TRBD1 matches at 8 bases. Germline CDR1 reads GTSNPN; CDR2 reads SVGIG (reference sequence). CDR3 size: 14 residues. V gave up 3 bases and J gave up 10 bases; unmatched junction bases: 10. The CDR3 DNA reads as TGTGCCTGGAGCCTGGACAGGGTCGGAGGAAAACTGTTTTTT. Amino acids: CAWSLDRVGGKLFF. Full variable domain (rest looked up from reference TRBV30 and TRBJ1-4): SQTIHQWPATLVQPVGSPLSLECTVEGTSNPNLYWYRQAAGRGLQLLFYSVGIGQISSEVPQNLSASRPQDRQFILSSKKLLLSDSGFYLCAWSLDRVGGKLFFGSGTQLSVL.

The chain recombines TRBV10-3 with TRBJ1-1; D is possibly TRBD1 (5 bases). Trimming took 0 bases from V and 7 from J, leaving 15 bases between them. Looked up from germline, CDR1 is ENHRY and CDR2 is SYGVKD. This CDR3 spans 15 amino acids. For the CDR3, the DNA is TGTGCCATCAGTGAGTCGAGGAAAGGCAGGGATGAAGCTTTCTTT. Translation gives CAISESRKGRDEAFF.

Note on this clone: This specimen includes other DNA sequences encoding the same CDR3. This sequence joins TRBV28 and TRBJ1-2; 11 positions match TRBD1. The CDR3 covers 16 residues. The germline V gene encodes CDR1 MDHEN and CDR2 SYDVKM. V lost 2 bases and J lost 2; bases outside the gene matches: 4. DNA of the CDR3: TGTGCCAGCAGTTTAGGAGGGACAGGGGGAAACTATGGCTACACCTTC. Its protein is CASSLGGTGGNYGYTF.

This chain connects TRBV7-8 to TRBJ2-3; D is unresolved. The CDR3 is made up of 17 amino acids. Trimming stripped 3 bases from V and 0 bases from J, with 16 bases between. Germline assignment: CDR1 SGHVS and CDR2 FQNEAQ. The CDR3 bases are TGTGCCAGCAGCTTTCCCAACTACCGTACTAGCACAGATACGCAGTATTTT. Translating gives CASSFPNYRTSTDTQYF.

This clone has just one count. The V gene is TRBV19, the J gene TRBJ1-1; D is unclear. Germline V gene data show CDR1 as LNHDA and CDR2 as SQIVND (reference sequence). CDR3 length: 15 amino acids. With 1 base removed from V and 4 bases from J, the gap between germline ends came to 13 bases. The CDR3 protein is CASSIVYSGSTEAFF. DNA for the CDR3: TGTGCCAGTAGTATAGTTTATTCCGGGTCCACTGAAGCTTTCTTT.

This clone showed up just a few times. This chain links TRBV28 with TRBJ2-2; weak D call: TRBD2 (7 bases). V was shortened by 4 bases and J by 5 bases, with 14 bases between the two germline ends. There are 15 residues in the CDR3. In germline, CDR1 is MDHEN, CDR2 SYDVKM. The CDR3, as DNA: TGTGCCAGCAGTTCCGGGGGGCGTGGAACCGGGGAGCTGTTTTTT. Protein product: CASSSGGRGTGELFF.

The chain links TRBV4-2 to TRBJ2-3, with 8 bases identical to TRBD2. The trim removed 1 base at V and 0 bases at J, leaving 9 bases unmatched. CDR3 length: 18 amino acids. Looked up from germline, CDR1 is LGHNA and CDR2 is YNFKEQ. Here the CDR3 DNA reads TGTGCCAGCAGCCAAGGCCGGGGGGGCAATCCTAGCACAGATACGCAGTATTTT. It encodes CASSQGRGGNPSTDTQYF.

The J gene is TRBJ2-2, the V gene TRBV7-2, with TRBD1 as a possible D gene (6 bases). This CDR3 is built from 16 residues. Germline lookup yields CDR1 SGHTA and CDR2 FQGNSA. Trimming pared 5 bases from V and 0 bases from J, leaving 13 bases between. As DNA, the CDR3 is TGTGCCAGCAGCAGGGGCAGGGGCCCGAACACCGGGGAGCTGTTTTTT. It yields the protein CASSRGRGPNTGELFF.

The chain employs TRBV28 and TRBJ2-3, with D perhaps matching TRBD2 (5 bases). Germline V gene sequence: CDR1 MDHEN, CDR2 SYDVKM. V lost 6 bases to trimming and J lost 1 base, with 11 bases between them. This CDR3 contains 14 residues. DNA of the CDR3: TGTGCCAGCAGCCCTAGCTACCGCACAGATACGCAGTATTTT. This codes for CASSPSYRTDTQYF. Together with reference TRBV28 and TRBJ2-3, the CDR3 gives the full variable domain: DVKVTQSSRYLVKRTGEKVFLECVQDMDHENMFWYRQDPGLGLRLIYFSYDVKMKEKGDIPEGYSVSREKKERFSLILESASTNQTSMYLCASSPSYRTDTQYFGPGTRLTVL.

This chain joins TRBV27 and TRBJ1-1, with D unclear. The CDR3 sequence is 14 residues long. From germline, CDR1 is MNHEY and CDR2 SMNVEV (reference sequence). The germline V and J ends were trimmed by 5 bases and 5 bases, with 15 bases remaining between them. CDR3 amino acids: CASSPGIMGTEAFF. Written as DNA, the CDR3 is TGTGCCAGCAGTCCCGGGATTATGGGAACTGAAGCTTTCTTT.

This chain links TRBV6-1 with TRBJ2-3; tentatively, D is TRBD2 (6 bases). Germline CDR1 reads MNHNS; CDR2 reads SASEGT. V gave up 1 base and J gave up 2 bases, with 13 bases separating them. The CDR3 loop spans 16 amino acids. CDR3 loop: CASSEGGTSLTDTQYF. CDR3 coding DNA: TGTGCCAGCAGTGAAGGGGGAACTAGCCTCACAGATACGCAGTATTTT.

The rearrangement uses TRBV11-1 and TRBJ1-2, with D possibly being TRBD1 (5 bases). Trimming cost V 3 bases and J 4 bases, with 9 bases left between them. This CDR3 has 13 amino acids. Germline CDR1 is SGHAT and CDR2 is FQDESV (reference sequence). The CDR3 DNA sequence: TGTGCCAGCAGCTTGCCGGGGGGCTATGGCTACACCTTC. Residues: CASSLPGGYGYTF.